This T cell receptor (beta chain) was recorded in a study of long-term antiretroviral therapy in people with HIV. This CDR3 has 13 amino acids. With V trimmed by 6 bases and J by 5 bases, 6 bases remained unmatched. Looked up from germline, CDR1 is SNHLY and CDR2 is FYNNEI. The libraries were made with immunoSEQ v3.0 at survey level. Libraries were prepared by immunoSEQ multiplex PCR; TCRdb keeps only in-frame clonotypes and omits some of them. The sample records about 36,000 clones, approximately 94% being singletons. In the case of this clone: Its antigen is unknown.

Study findings and constraints: Whereas controls had wider CDR3 length ranges, HIV repertoires had narrower ones.

The source of this sequence is a woman between 45 and 65 years old with HIV. J is TRBJ1-2 and V is TRBV2; 7 bases agree with TRBD1. Sequenced material: unsorted PBMCs, taken 4.1 years after starting antiretroviral therapy. The CDR3 region is CASSLRQGYGYTF. The CDR3 nucleotides read TGTGCCAGCAGCCTCAGACAGGGTTATGGCTACACCTTC.